The 21 T cell receptor beta chains presented below share a single source sample, sequenced in a study of cytomegalovirus exposure and HLA in healthy donors. The PCR contained 60 Vbeta and 13 Jbeta primers. The assay was immunoSEQ multiplex PCR, and TCRdb's table has in-frame clones only and misses some. The profile shows 110,000 or so clones, around 82% of them singletons. The specimen was PBMCs. The receptors were gathered from a young woman in good health and CMV-seropositive.

The sample holds a few counts of this clone. The chain links TRBV6-4 to TRBJ2-1; 11 nucleotides align to TRBD2. The CDR3 spans 15 residues. CDR1 and CDR2 (germline): MRHNA, SNTAGT. Losses at the gene ends were 6 bases for V and 9 bases for J; bases not matched to a gene: 10. This CDR3 reads CASRELAGVGSEQFF. The CDR3 DNA reads as TGTGCCAGCAGGGAACTAGCGGGAGTGGGAAGTGAGCAGTTCTTC.

This CDR3 is CATSRDQGTSYEQYF. The CDR3 nucleotides are TGTGCCACCAGCAGAGACCAGGGGACCTCCTACGAGCAGTACTTC. The V and J genes are TRBV15 and TRBJ2-7, with a weak D call TRBD1 (6 bases). Germline CDR1 LNHNV, CDR2 YYDKDF (reference sequence). CDR3 length: 15 residues. Between the trimmed V and J ends, which lost 0 bases and 0 bases, there was a span of 9 bases. Supplemented by reference TRBV15 and TRBJ2-7, the full variable domain reads DAMVIQNPRYQVTQFGKPVTLSCSQTLNHNVMYWYQQKSSQAPKLLFHYYDKDFNNEADTPDNFQSRRPNTSFCFLDIRSPGLGDTAMYLCATSRDQGTSYEQYFGPGTRLTVT.

The chain employs TRBV5-5 and TRBJ2-2; D is uncertain. CDR1 is SGHKS, CDR2 YYEKEE, per germline (reference sequence). Trimming removed 5 bases from V and 2 bases from J, with 7 bases in between. The CDR3 length is 13 residues. The CDR3 sequence is CASSPRNTGELFF. CDR3 nucleotides: TGTGCCAGCAGTCCGAGAAACACCGGGGAGCTGTTTTTT.

The rearrangement uses TRBV11-3 and TRBJ2-5; TRBD2 might be the D (5 bases). CDR1 is SGHNT and CDR2 is YENEEA in the germline V gene. The CDR3 totals 13 residues. Trimming cost V 5 bases and J 5 bases, with 12 bases left between them. The CDR3 nucleotides read TGTGCCAGCAGCATCGGGGTTTTGGAGACCCAGTACTTC. It is translated as CASSIGVLETQYF. Combining the CDR3 with reference TRBV11-3 and TRBJ2-5 gives the whole variable domain EAGVVQSPRYKIIEKKQPVAFWCNPISGHNTLYWYLQNLGQGPELLIRYENEEAVDDSQLPKDRFSAERLKGVDSTLKIQPAELGDSAVYLCASSIGVLETQYFGPGTRLLVL.

This clone was observed once. V and J are TRBV7-9 and TRBJ2-5; possibly TRBD2 for D (5 bases). The J call is uncertain, as TRBJ2-7 better fits the DNA end. Germline V gives CDR1 SEHNR, CDR2 FQNEAQ (reference sequence). The CDR3 totals 14 residues. This CDR3 is CASSLGGSTYEQYF. CDR3 nucleotide sequence: TGTGCCAGCAGCTTAGGCGGGTCTACCTACGAGCAGTACTTC.

This clone has just a few counts. The chain combines TRBV29-1 with TRBJ1-1; no firm D call. V was pared by 4 bases and J by 0 bases, with 9 bases between. CDR3 size: 13 residues. Germline assignment: CDR1 SQVTM and CDR2 ANQGSEA. The chain's CDR3 is CSVASHVNTEAFF. CDR3 nucleotide sequence: TGCAGCGTTGCCTCACATGTGAACACTGAAGCTTTCTTT.

This clone came up a few times. The genes are TRBV5-1 and TRBJ1-5; D is undetermined. CDR1 is SGHRS, CDR2 YFSETQ, per germline. Trimming removed 0 bases from V and 2 bases from J, with 12 bases in between. The CDR3 length is 16 residues. The CDR3 nucleotides read TGCGCCAGCAGCTTGGGTGGAGGAGAGCGCAATCAGCCCCAGCATTTT. The encoded protein is CASSLGGGERNQPQHF.

The J gene is TRBJ1-2, the V gene TRBV29-1; D is undetermined. Germline V CDR1 and CDR2: SQVTM, ANQGSEA. The length of the CDR3 is 12 residues. V was trimmed by 0 bases and J by 8 bases, leaving 10 bases between them. This chain's CDR3 is CSVEEPVWGYTF. The CDR3 nucleotides read TGCAGCGTTGAAGAACCAGTCTGGGGCTACACCTTC.

This rearrangement joins TRBV6-1 to TRBJ1-5; unclear D gene. V was shortened by 4 bases and J by 6 bases, with 10 bases between the two germline ends. CDR1 is MNHNS, CDR2 SASEGT, per germline. The CDR3 consists of 13 residues. CDR3 sequence: CASSASYGQPQHF. DNA for the CDR3: TGTGCCAGCAGTGCATCCTACGGTCAGCCCCAGCATTTT.

The chain couples TRBV10-2 to TRBJ2-1; unclear D gene. With 5 bases removed from V and 3 bases from J, the gap between germline ends came to 2 bases. This CDR3 has 11 amino acids. Germline V CDR1 and CDR2: WSHSY, SAAADI. For the CDR3, the DNA is TGCGCCAGCAGTCACTACAATGAGCAGTTCTTC. Protein product: CASSHYNEQFF.

The rearrangement links TRBV9 to TRBJ1-4; 8 nucleotides line up with TRBD1. Per germline, CDR1 SGDLS and CDR2 YYNGEE. This CDR3 has 16 residues. The J segment lost 8 bases and the V segment lost 3 bases, leaving 12 bases of the junction unmatched. This CDR3 reads CASSAVVDRDEEKLFF. The DNA for the CDR3 is TGTGCCAGCAGCGCCGTAGTGGACAGGGACGAGGAAAAACTGTTTTTT. The full variable domain, completed using reference TRBV9 and TRBJ1-4, is DSGVTQTPKHLITATGQRVTLRCSPRSGDLSVYWYQQSLDQGLQFLIQYYNGEERAKGNILERFSAQQFPDLHSELNLSSLELGDSALYFCASSAVVDRDEEKLFFGSGTQLSVL.

The chain employs TRBV27 and TRBJ2-5, with a weak D call TRBD1 (6 bases). This CDR3 is built from 14 residues. CDR1 and CDR2 from the germline V gene are MNHEY and SMNVEV (reference sequence). V lost 6 bases and J 0 bases, leaving 11 bases between the germline ends. DNA of the CDR3: TGTGCCAGCAGAACAGGGCGGTACCAAGAGACCCAGTACTTC. Amino acids: CASRTGRYQETQYF.

The J gene is TRBJ1-1, the V gene TRBV7-9, with TRBD1 matching 8 bases. This CDR3 is 15 amino acids long. The germline V gene encodes CDR1 SEHNR and CDR2 FQNEAQ (reference sequence). V was pared by 5 bases and J by 4 bases, with 9 bases of the junction left unmatched. The CDR3 DNA is TGTGCCAGCAGCCCACAGGGGGTACACAGCACTGAAGCTTTCTTT. Translating it yields CASSPQGVHSTEAFF.

The V gene is TRBV11-2, the J gene TRBJ1-5; 9 bases match TRBD1. The CDR3 consists of 15 residues. The V gene end was trimmed by 5 bases and the J gene end by 4 bases; junction bases not matched to a gene: 6. The germline V gene has CDR1 SGHAT and CDR2 FQNNGV. The CDR3 spells CASSQGTGRNQPQHF. As DNA, the CDR3 is TGTGCCAGCAGCCAAGGGACAGGGAGGAATCAGCCCCAGCATTTT.

The V gene is TRBV5-1, the J gene TRBJ1-4, with D perhaps TRBD1 (6 bases). The CDR3 has 14 residues. CDR1 is SGHRS and CDR2 is YFSETQ in the germline V gene. Deletions cut 2 bases from V and 4 bases from J, with 9 bases between. In DNA form, the CDR3 reads TGCGCCAGCAGCTTAGGACAGAATAATGAAAAACTGTTTTTT. This gives the protein CASSLGQNNEKLFF.

The J gene is TRBJ2-1, the V gene TRBV29-1; TRBD1 matches 11 bases. This CDR3 contains 14 residues. Germline lookup yields CDR1 SQVTM and CDR2 ANQGSEA. V was clipped by 4 bases and J by 4 bases; unmatched bases: 3. This CDR3 reads CSVVRDRGYNEQFF. The DNA for the CDR3 is TGCAGCGTTGTACGGGACAGGGGGTACAATGAGCAGTTCTTC.

V and J are TRBV12-5 and TRBJ2-7, with 8 bases lining up with TRBD1. Germline V gene lookup returns CDR1 LGHNT and CDR2 FRNRAP. With 4 bases clipped from V and 6 bases from J, the junction kept 8 bases outside the gene matches. The CDR3 consists of 14 residues. The CDR3 protein is CASGSSGTGGEQYF. In DNA form, the CDR3 reads TGTGCTAGTGGTTCCTCCGGGACAGGAGGCGAGCAGTACTTC.

The rearrangement uses TRBV18 and TRBJ1-1; 10 bases are shared with TRBD1. CDR3 length equals 17 residues. The germline gives CDR1 KGHSH, CDR2 LQKENI. Trimming removed 0 bases from V and 3 bases from J; junction bases left unmatched: 7. The CDR3 bases are TGTGCCAGCTCACCACCGAGGACAGGGGGATCGTACACTGAAGCTTTCTTT. This codes for CASSPPRTGGSYTEAFF.

The rearrangement links TRBV2 to TRBJ1-5, with 7 bases that match TRBD1. With V trimmed by 6 bases and J by 4 bases, 15 bases remained unmatched. This CDR3 is built from 17 residues. The V gene's germline CDR1 is SNHLY and CDR2 FYNNEI. CDR3 nucleotides: TGTGCCAGCAGCAAGCGCGAAACCGACAGGGATAATCAGCCCCAGCATTTT. Translation gives CASSKRETDRDNQPQHF.

The chain recombines TRBV5-4 with TRBJ1-4; 10 nucleotides match TRBD1. The V gene's germline CDR1 is SGHNT and CDR2 YYREEE (reference sequence). The J segment lost 7 bases and the V segment lost 0 bases, leaving 9 bases of the junction unmatched. CDR3 length equals 17 residues. The CDR3 region is CASSLAPSGTGAEKLFF. The CDR3 DNA reads TGTGCCAGCAGCTTGGCCCCCTCCGGGACAGGGGCTGAAAAACTGTTTTTT.

J is TRBJ2-7 and V is TRBV10-3; possibly TRBD1 for D (6 bases). CDR1 ENHRY and CDR2 SYGVKD come from the germline V gene. Trimming left V 8 bases short and J 3 bases short, with 20 bases between. The CDR3 sequence is 15 residues long. The CDR3 loop reads CAISVMPGTNYEQYF. CDR3 nucleotides: TGTGCCATCTCGGTGATGCCAGGGACAAACTACGAGCAGTACTTC.